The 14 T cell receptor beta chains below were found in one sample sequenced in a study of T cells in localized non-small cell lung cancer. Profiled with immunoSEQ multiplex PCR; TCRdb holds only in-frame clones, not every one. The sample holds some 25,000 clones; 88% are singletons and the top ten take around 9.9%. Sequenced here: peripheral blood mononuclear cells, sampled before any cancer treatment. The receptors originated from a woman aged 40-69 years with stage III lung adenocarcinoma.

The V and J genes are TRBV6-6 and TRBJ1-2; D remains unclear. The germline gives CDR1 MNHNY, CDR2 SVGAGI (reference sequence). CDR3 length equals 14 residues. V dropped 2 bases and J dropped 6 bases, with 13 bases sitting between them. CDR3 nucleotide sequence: TGTGCCAGCAGTTACCTGGCTGGAAACGATGGCTACACCTTC. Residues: CASSYLAGNDGYTF.

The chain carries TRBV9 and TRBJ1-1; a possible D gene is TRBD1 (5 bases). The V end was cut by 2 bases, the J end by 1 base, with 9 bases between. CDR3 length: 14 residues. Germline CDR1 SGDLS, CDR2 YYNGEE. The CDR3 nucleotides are TGTGCCAGCAGCGTCCAAACAGGGAACACTGAAGCTTTCTTT. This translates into CASSVQTGNTEAFF.

DNA for the CDR3: TGTGCCAGCAGCCAAGTGGGAGGTCACACCGGGGAGCTGTTTTTT. Translated, it gives CASSQVGGHTGELFF. The V gene is TRBV4-2, the J gene TRBJ2-2; D perhaps matches TRBD2 (6 bases). The CDR3 has 15 amino acids. The V end was cut by 1 base, the J end by 3 bases, with 9 bases between. Germline V gene sequence: CDR1 LGHNA, CDR2 YNFKEQ.

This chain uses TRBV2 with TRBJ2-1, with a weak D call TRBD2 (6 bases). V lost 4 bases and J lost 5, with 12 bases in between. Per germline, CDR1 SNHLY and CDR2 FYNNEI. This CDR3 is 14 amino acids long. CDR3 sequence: CASSGLVKDNEQFF. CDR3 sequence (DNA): TGTGCCAGCAGTGGACTAGTGAAAGACAATGAGCAGTTCTTC.

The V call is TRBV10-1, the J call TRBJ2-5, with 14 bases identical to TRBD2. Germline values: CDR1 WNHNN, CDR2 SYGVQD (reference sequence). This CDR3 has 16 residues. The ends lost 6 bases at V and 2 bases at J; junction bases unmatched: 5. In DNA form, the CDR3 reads TGCGCCAGCAGCGGACTAGCGGGAGGTTTTCAAGAGACCCAGTACTTC. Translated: CASSGLAGGFQETQYF.

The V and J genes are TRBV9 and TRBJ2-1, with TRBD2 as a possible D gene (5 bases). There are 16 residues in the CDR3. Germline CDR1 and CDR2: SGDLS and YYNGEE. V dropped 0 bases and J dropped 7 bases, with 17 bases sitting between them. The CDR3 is CASSVGPTTLGNEQFF. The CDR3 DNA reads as TGTGCCAGCAGCGTAGGCCCGACTACCTTAGGGAATGAGCAGTTCTTC. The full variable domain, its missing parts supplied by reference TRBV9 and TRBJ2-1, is DSGVTQTPKHLITATGQRVTLRCSPRSGDLSVYWYQQSLDQGLQFLIQYYNGEERAKGNILERFSAQQFPDLHSELNLSSLELGDSALYFCASSVGPTTLGNEQFFGPGTRLTVL.

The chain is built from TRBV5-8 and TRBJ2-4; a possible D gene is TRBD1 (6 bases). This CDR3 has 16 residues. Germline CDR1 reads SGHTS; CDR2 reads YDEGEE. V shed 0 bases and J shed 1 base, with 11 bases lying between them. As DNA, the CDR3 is TGTGCCAGCAGCTTGGAGGGGGTAGTGGCCAAAAACATTCAGTACTTC. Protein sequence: CASSLEGVVAKNIQYF. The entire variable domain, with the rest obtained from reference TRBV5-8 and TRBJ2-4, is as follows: EAGVTQSPTHLIKTRGQQATLRCSPISGHTSVYWYQQALGLGLQFLLWYDEGEERNRGNFPPRFSGRQFPNYSSELNVNALELEDSALYLCASSLEGVVAKNIQYFGAGTRLSVL.

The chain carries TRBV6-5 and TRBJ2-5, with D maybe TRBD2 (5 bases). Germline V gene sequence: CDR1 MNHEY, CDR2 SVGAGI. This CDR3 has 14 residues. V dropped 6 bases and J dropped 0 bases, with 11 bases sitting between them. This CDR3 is CASSPTGNQETQYF. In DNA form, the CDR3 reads TGTGCCAGCAGCCCCACGGGGAACCAAGAGACCCAGTACTTC.

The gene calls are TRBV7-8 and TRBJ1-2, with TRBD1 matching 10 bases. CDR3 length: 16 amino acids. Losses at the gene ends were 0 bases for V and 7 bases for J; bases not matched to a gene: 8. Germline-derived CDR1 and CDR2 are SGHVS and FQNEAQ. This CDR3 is CASSLASRQGAAGYTF. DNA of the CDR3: TGTGCCAGCAGCTTAGCTAGCAGACAGGGGGCTGCTGGCTACACCTTC.

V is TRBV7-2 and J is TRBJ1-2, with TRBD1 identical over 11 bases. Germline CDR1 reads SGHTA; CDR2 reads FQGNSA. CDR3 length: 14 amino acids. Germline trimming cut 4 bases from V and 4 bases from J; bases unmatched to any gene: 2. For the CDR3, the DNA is TGTGCCAGCAGCTCGGACAGGGGGCCCTATGGCTACACCTTC. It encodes CASSSDRGPYGYTF.

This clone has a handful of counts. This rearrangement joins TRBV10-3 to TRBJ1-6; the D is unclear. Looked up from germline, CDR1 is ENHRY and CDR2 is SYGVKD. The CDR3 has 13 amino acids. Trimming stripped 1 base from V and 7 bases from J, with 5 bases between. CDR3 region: CAISEFENSPLHF. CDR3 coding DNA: TGTGCCATCAGTGAGTTCGAGAATTCACCCCTCCACTTT.

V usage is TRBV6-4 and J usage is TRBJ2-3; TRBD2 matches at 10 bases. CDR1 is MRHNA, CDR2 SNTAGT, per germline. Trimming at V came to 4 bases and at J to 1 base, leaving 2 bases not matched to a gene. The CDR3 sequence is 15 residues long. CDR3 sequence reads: CASSAGTSGTDTQYF. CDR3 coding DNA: TGTGCCAGCAGTGCCGGGACTAGCGGCACAGATACGCAGTATTTT.

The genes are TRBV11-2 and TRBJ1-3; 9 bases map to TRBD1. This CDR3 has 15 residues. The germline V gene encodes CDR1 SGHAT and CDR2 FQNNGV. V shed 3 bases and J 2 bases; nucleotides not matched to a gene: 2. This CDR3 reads CASSFRTGAGNTIYF. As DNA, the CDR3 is TGTGCCAGCAGCTTTAGGACAGGGGCTGGAAACACCATATATTTT.

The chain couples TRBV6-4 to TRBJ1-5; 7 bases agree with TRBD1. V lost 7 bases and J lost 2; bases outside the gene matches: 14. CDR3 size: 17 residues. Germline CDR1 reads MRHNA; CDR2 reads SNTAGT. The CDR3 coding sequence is TGTGCCAGCACTCACCACGGGAGGGGGCAGGGCAATCAGCCCCAGCATTTT. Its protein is CASTHHGRGQGNQPQHF.